Each of the 4 T cell receptor beta chains below was sequenced from the same sample in a study of shared clonotypes between healthy human individuals. Sequenced by immunoSEQ multiplex PCR; TCRdb stores in-frame clones only, minus some. The sample includes about 490,000 clones, around 80% of them seen just once. The sequencing input was PBMCs. Receptors were obtained from a woman between 35 and 50 years old in good health. Some clones in this sample may be carry-over from other donors' samples.

The V and J genes are TRBV2 and TRBJ2-7, with D unresolved. The CDR3 has 14 residues. The germline gives CDR1 SNHLY, CDR2 FYNNEI. Trimming cost V 3 bases and J 2 bases, with 11 bases left between them. The CDR3 spells CASSELWDAYEQYF. CDR3 coding DNA: TGTGCCAGCAGTGAGTTGTGGGATGCCTACGAGCAGTACTTC.

This rearrangement joins TRBV28 to TRBJ2-7; either TRBD1 or TRBD2 may fit D (5 bases each). The length of the CDR3 is 15 residues. Germline assignment: CDR1 MDHEN and CDR2 SYDVKM. V was trimmed by 7 bases and J by 5 bases, leaving 21 bases between them. CDR3 nucleotide sequence: TGTGCCAGCAACACAATGGGTTGGGGGAGAGACGAGCAGTACTTC. Its translation: CASNTMGWGRDEQYF.

This clone was counted at least ten times. The chain carries TRBV28 and TRBJ1-2; possible D gene TRBD1, 5 bases. The CDR3 has 13 residues. V was shortened by 1 base and J by 6 bases, with 9 bases between the two germline ends. Germline V lookup: CDR1 MDHEN, CDR2 SYDVKM. CDR3 sequence (DNA): TGTGCCAGCAGTTTATCTTCAGGGAATGGCTACACCTTC. It specifies CASSLSSGNGYTF.

This clone came up many times. The chain combines TRBV2 with TRBJ2-1; 8 nucleotides align to TRBD2. Trimming removed 11 bases from V and 6 bases from J; junction bases left unmatched: 3. Germline CDR1 reads SNHLY; CDR2 reads FYNNEI. CDR3 length: 11 amino acids. CDR3 residues: CAGLAPNEQFF. CDR3 sequence (DNA): TGTGCCGGACTAGCCCCCAATGAGCAGTTCTTC.